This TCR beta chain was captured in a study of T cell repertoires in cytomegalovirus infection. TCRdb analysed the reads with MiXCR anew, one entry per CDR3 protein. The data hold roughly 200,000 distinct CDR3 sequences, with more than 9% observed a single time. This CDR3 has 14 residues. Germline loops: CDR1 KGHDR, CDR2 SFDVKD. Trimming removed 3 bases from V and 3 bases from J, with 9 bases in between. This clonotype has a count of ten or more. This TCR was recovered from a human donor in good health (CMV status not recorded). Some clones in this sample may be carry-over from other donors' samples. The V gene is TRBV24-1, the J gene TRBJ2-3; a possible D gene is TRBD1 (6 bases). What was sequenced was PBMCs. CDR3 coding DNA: TGTGCCACCAGTGATACAGGGTTGACAGATACGCAGTATTTT. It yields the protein CATSDTGLTDTQYF.